The rows below give T cell receptor beta chains drawn from one sample of a study of cytomegalovirus exposure and HLA in healthy donors. Sequenced by immunoSEQ multiplex PCR; TCRdb stores in-frame clones only, minus some. The table has approximately 160,000 clones, 55% to 80% seen once. The material sequenced was PBMCs. Receptor source: a woman between 18 and 29 years old in good health and CMV-seropositive. Each CDR3 is given with its conserved first and last residue. D genes are given only for firm matches. Only part of the rows carry a size: once, few, many, or a class if the clone is expanded.

d_gene: TRBD1; abundance: NA; v_gene: TRBV29-1; j_gene: TRBJ1-5; CDR3nt: TGCAGCGCCCAGGGACAGATAGATCAGCCCCAGCATTTT; CDR3aa: CSAQGQIDQPQHF
d_gene: TRBD1; abundance: NA; v_gene: TRBV6-5; j_gene: TRBJ1-1; CDR3nt: TGTGCCAGCAGTCCGGGACAGGGGACGGTTGCTTTCTTT; CDR3aa: CASSPGQGTVAFF
d_gene: NA; abundance: NA; v_gene: TRBV18; j_gene: TRBJ1-1; CDR3nt: TGTGCCAGCTCACCAGATCAGGGGATGACGAACACTGAAGCTTTCTTT; CDR3aa: CASSPDQGMTNTEAFF
d_gene: NA; abundance: NA; v_gene: TRBV6-1; j_gene: TRBJ1-2; CDR3nt: TGTGCCAGCAGTGAAGGAGGCGGAACCTATGGCTACACCTTC; CDR3aa: CASSEGGGTYGYTF
d_gene: TRBD1; abundance: NA; v_gene: TRBV5-1; j_gene: TRBJ1-1; CDR3nt: TGCGCCAGCAGCTCAGGGGGACAGTTGAACACTGAAGCTTTCTTT; CDR3aa: CASSSGGQLNTEAFF
d_gene: NA; abundance: NA; v_gene: TRBV11-2; j_gene: TRBJ2-5; CDR3nt: TGTGCCAGCAGCTTAGACACAGGGACCCAGGAGACCCAGTACTTC; CDR3aa: CASSLDTGTQETQYF
d_gene: TRBD1; abundance: NA; v_gene: TRBV5-3; j_gene: TRBJ1-1; CDR3nt: TGTGCCAGAAACGGGCTAGGGGGCGCGGGGACTGAAGCTTTCTTT; CDR3aa: CARNGLGGAGTEAFF
d_gene: NA; abundance: NA; v_gene: TRBV5-1; j_gene: TRBJ2-3; CDR3nt: TGCGCCAGCAGCGCAGGGAATCCAGATACGCAGTATTTT; CDR3aa: CASSAGNPDTQYF
d_gene: TRBD2; abundance: NA; v_gene: TRBV5-6; j_gene: TRBJ2-7; CDR3nt: TGTGCCAGCAGCTTGGGGCTAGCGGGAACCCTAGACGAGCAGTACTTC; CDR3aa: CASSLGLAGTLDEQYF
d_gene: NA; abundance: NA; v_gene: TRBV4-1; j_gene: TRBJ1-1; CDR3nt: TGCGCCAGCAGCCAAGTTTCCGGGGGCACTGAAGCTTTCTTT; CDR3aa: CASSQVSGGTEAFF
d_gene: NA; abundance: NA; v_gene: TRBV6-5; j_gene: TRBJ1-2; CDR3nt: TGTGCCAGCACCCGAGTGGGCAGTTCTAACTATGGCTACACCTTC; CDR3aa: CASTRVGSSNYGYTF
d_gene: NA; abundance: once; v_gene: TRBV29-1; j_gene: TRBJ2-3; CDR3nt: TGCAGCGTTGGGACAGCTAGCACAGATACGCAGTATTTT; CDR3aa: CSVGTASTDTQYF
d_gene: NA; abundance: NA; v_gene: TRBV27; j_gene: TRBJ1-1; CDR3nt: TGTGCCAGCAGGGACAGCTACAACACTGAAGCTTTCTTT; CDR3aa: CASRDSYNTEAFF
d_gene: TRBD1; abundance: NA; v_gene: TRBV25-1; j_gene: TRBJ2-1; CDR3nt: TGTGCCAGCAGGGCCCAGGACAGGGGGGTGAACAATGAGCAGTTCTTC; CDR3aa: CASRAQDRGVNNEQFF
d_gene: TRBD2; abundance: NA; v_gene: TRBV6-1; j_gene: TRBJ2-3; CDR3nt: TGTGCCAGCAGTGTCCCCATTGGGCTAGCGGGGGAAGATACGCAGTATTTT; CDR3aa: CASSVPIGLAGEDTQYF
d_gene: TRBD2; abundance: once; v_gene: TRBV2; j_gene: TRBJ2-4; CDR3nt: TGTGCCAGCAGCCTAGCGGGAGGCGGGTGGGAAAACATTCAGTACTTC; CDR3aa: CASSLAGGGWENIQYF
d_gene: NA; abundance: NA; v_gene: TRBV7-6; j_gene: TRBJ1-4; CDR3nt: TGTGCCAGCAGCTTAGCGCCCAGGGGTGGGGAAAAACTGTTTTTT; CDR3aa: CASSLAPRGGEKLFF
d_gene: NA; abundance: NA; v_gene: TRBV11-3; j_gene: TRBJ2-7; CDR3nt: TGTGCCAGCAGCCTAGGGCCGGGGGAGCAGTACTTC; CDR3aa: CASSLGPGEQYF
d_gene: NA; abundance: NA; v_gene: TRBV2; j_gene: TRBJ2-7; CDR3nt: TGTGCCAGCAGTGAAGACAGACCCTACGAGCAGTACTTC; CDR3aa: CASSEDRPYEQYF
d_gene: NA; abundance: NA; v_gene: TRBV29-1; j_gene: TRBJ2-7; CDR3nt: TGCAGCGTTGCCAGGGGAAGCTACGAGCAGTACTTC; CDR3aa: CSVARGSYEQYF
d_gene: TRBD2; abundance: NA; v_gene: TRBV4-2; j_gene: TRBJ2-1; CDR3nt: TGTGCCAGCAGCCAAGACCGGACTAGCCGGTTCGGCTCCTACAATGAGCAGTTCTTC; CDR3aa: CASSQDRTSRFGSYNEQFF
d_gene: TRBD2; abundance: few; v_gene: TRBV4-1; j_gene: TRBJ2-7; CDR3nt: TGCGCCAGCAGCCAAGATCCTAGCGGGGGCCTTAGCTCCTACGAGCAGTACTTC; CDR3aa: CASSQDPSGGLSSYEQYF